A selection of T cell receptor beta chains follows, all from one sample in a study of blood T cells in healthy people across ages. TCRdb processed the 5' RACE reads anew with MiXCR; each CDR3 protein has one entry. The sample shows 800,000 to 950,000 distinct CDR3 sequences, about 29% of them seen only once. The same data also went into a second study, on T cells of mothers and their children.

The sequenced material came from blood. Receptors originate from a woman aged 40 to 50 in good health. The CDR3 runs from the conserved cysteine through the conserved F or W. Clone size is shown for a subset of rows, as once, few, many or a class of expanded clone.

V gene,J gene,clone size,CDR3 protein
TRBV29-1,TRBJ2-1,NA,CSADQRVYNEQFF
TRBV20-1,TRBJ1-2,many,CSALVRGYGYTF
TRBV12-3/TRBV12-4,TRBJ2-5,many,CASKMITQETQYF
TRBV7-2,TRBJ2-5,few,CASSLGRLGRGRYQETQYF
TRBV7-6,TRBJ1-1,NA,CASSLEPQGTLGAFF
TRBV20-1,TRBJ1-4,NA,CSATRPDGATNEKLFF
TRBV27,TRBJ2-7,few,CASSGWDRSNGEQYF
TRBV10-3,TRBJ1-1,NA,CAIRDYENTEAFF
TRBV2,TRBJ2-1,once,CASIKQGKTSHNEQFF
TRBV4-2,TRBJ2-1,NA,CASSQEGGNEQFF
TRBV12-3/TRBV12-4,TRBJ1-1,NA,CASSHGTGAAEAFF
TRBV27,TRBJ2-7,NA,CASSLFGSAYEQYF
TRBV9,TRBJ2-7,NA,CASSVDFLDSHEQYF
TRBV5-1,TRBJ1-2,NA,CASRGDYYGYTF
TRBV24-1,TRBJ2-5,NA,CATSDPGTPQETQYF
TRBV20-1,TRBJ2-7,few,CSARGTLSCEQYF
TRBV27,TRBJ1-1,NA,CASSHQLSTEVFF
TRBV27,TRBJ2-1,NA,CASSFGARYNEQFF
TRBV5-1,TRBJ2-6,NA,CASSLGLTDYQLSGANVLTF